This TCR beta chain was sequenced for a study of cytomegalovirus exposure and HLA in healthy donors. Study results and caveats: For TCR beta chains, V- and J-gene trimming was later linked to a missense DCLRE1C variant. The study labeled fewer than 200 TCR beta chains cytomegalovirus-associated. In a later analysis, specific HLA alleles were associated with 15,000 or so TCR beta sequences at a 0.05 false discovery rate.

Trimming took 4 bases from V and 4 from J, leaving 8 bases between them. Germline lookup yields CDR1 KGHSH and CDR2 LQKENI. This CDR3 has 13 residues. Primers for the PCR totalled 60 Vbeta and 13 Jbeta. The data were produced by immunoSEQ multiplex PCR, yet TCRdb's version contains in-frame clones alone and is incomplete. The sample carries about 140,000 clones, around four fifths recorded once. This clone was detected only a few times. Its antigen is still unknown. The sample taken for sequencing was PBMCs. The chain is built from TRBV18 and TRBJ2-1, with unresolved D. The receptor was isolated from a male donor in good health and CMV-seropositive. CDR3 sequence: CASSLTNYNEQFF. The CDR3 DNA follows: TGTGCCAGCTCACTTACTAATTACAATGAGCAGTTCTTC.